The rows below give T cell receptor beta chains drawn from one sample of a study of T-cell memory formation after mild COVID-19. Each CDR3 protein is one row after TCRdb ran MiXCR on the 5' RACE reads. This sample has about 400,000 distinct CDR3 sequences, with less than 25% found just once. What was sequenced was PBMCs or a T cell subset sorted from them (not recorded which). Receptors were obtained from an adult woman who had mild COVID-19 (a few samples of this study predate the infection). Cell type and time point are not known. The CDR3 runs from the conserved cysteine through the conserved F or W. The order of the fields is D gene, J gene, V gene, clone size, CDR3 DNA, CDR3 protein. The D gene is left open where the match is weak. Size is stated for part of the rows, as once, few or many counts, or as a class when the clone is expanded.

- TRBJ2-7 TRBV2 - TGTGCCAGCAGTGCGCCGGCCGAGCAGTACTTC CASSAPAEQYF
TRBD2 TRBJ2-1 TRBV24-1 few TGTGCCACCAGAGGCCGGGGGGACAATGAGCAGTTCTTC CATRGRGDNEQFF
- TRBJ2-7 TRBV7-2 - TGTGCCAGCAGCTTACGCGGGACCCCCTACGAGCAGTACTTC CASSLRGTPYEQYF
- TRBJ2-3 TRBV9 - TGTGCCAGCAGCGGACCTTTCACAGATACGCAGTATTTT CASSGPFTDTQYF
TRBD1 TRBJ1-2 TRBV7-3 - TGTGCCAGCAGCTCGGACAGGGGGTTAAATGGCTACACCTTC CASSSDRGLNGYTF
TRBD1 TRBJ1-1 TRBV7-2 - TGTGCCAGCACCGCAGACAGGGGATCTGAAGCTTTCTTT CASTADRGSEAFF
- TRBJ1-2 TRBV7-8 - TGTGCCAGCAGCCCCCCCGCGGCGCTGTCAAAGGGCTACACCTTC CASSPPAALSKGYTF
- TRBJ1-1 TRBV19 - TGTGCCAGTAGTATGACCGATGTGAACACTGAAGCTTTCTTT CASSMTDVNTEAFF
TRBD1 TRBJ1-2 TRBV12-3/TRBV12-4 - TGTGCCAGCAGTTTCGTTCCGGGACAGGGGCCGTATGGCTACACCTTC CASSFVPGQGPYGYTF
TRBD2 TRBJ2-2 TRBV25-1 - TGTGCCAGCAGTAAGGTAGCGGGGTTGAACACCGGGGAGCTGTTTTTT CASSKVAGLNTGELFF
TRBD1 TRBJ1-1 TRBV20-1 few TGCAGTGCACCACTCCAGGGGGGAAGGAACACTGAAGCTTTCTTT CSAPLQGGRNTEAFF
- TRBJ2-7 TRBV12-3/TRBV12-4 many TGTGCCAGCAGACCTGACAGCTACGAGCAGTACTTC CASRPDSYEQYF
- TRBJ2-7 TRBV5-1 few TGCGCCAGCAGCCCTGGGGACACCGCCTACGAGCAGTACTTC CASSPGDTAYEQYF
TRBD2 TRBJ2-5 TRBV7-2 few TGTGCCAGCAGGCCGACTAGCGGACAAGAGACCCAGTACTTC CASRPTSGQETQYF
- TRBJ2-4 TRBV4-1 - TGCGCCAGCAGCCATGGTCTCCAGATCGGACTAGCCAAAAACATTCAGTACTTC CASSHGLQIGLAKNIQYF
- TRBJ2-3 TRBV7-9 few TGTGCCAGCAGCTTAGTTCAGCCAGATACGCAGTATTTT CASSLVQPDTQYF
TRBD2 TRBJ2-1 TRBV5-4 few TGTGCCAGCAGTTCGAGACTAGCGGGGTGGGATGAGCAGTTCTTC CASSSRLAGWDEQFF
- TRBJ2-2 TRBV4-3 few TGCGCCAGCAGCTCTTACATGGGGACCGGGGAGCTGTTTTTT CASSSYMGTGELFF
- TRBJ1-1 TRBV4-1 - TGCGCCAGCAGCCCAGCAGGGGCGGGGAACACTGAAGCTTTCTTT CASSPAGAGNTEAFF
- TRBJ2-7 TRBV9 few TGTGCCAGCAGCGTAGGGCCAGGTCAGGGGAACCACGAGCAGTACTTC CASSVGPGQGNHEQYF
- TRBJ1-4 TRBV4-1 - TGCGCCAGCAGCCAAGACCTGGCAGCAACTAATGAAAAACTGTTTTTT CASSQDLAATNEKLFF
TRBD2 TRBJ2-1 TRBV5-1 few TGCGCCAGCAGCGGCGAAGCTAGCGGGGGCTCTAAGGTGCAGTTCTTC CASSGEASGGSKVQFF
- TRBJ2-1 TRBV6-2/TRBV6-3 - TGTGCCAGCAGTTACGCCGCGGTTCCCTACAATGAGCAGTTCTTC CASSYAAVPYNEQFF
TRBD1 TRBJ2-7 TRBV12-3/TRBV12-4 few TGTGCCAGCAGTAATCCGGGACAGGGGGCCTACGAGCAGTACTTC CASSNPGQGAYEQYF
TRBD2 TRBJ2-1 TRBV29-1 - TGCAGCGTTGGACTAGCGGGAACGAATGAGCAGTTCTTC CSVGLAGTNEQFF
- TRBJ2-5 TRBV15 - TGTGCCACCAGCAGAGGTTGGGGGGGGACAGCACCCGGGGAGACCCAGTACTTC CATSRGWGGTAPGETQYF
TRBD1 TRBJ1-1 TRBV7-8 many TGTGCCAGCAGCTTAGGGGGACAGTTGAACACTGAAGCTTTCTTT CASSLGGQLNTEAFF
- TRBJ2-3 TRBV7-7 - TGTGCCAGCAGCTTAGAACCATCTAGCACAGATACGCAGTATTTT CASSLEPSSTDTQYF
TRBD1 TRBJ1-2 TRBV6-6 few TGTGCCAGCAGCCGAACAGGGGGCGCTGACTATGGCTACACCTTC CASSRTGGADYGYTF
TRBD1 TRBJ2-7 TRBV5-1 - TGCGCCAGCAGCGTGAGGACAGGGGTGAACGAGCAGTACTTC CASSVRTGVNEQYF
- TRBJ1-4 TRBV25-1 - TGTGCCAGCAGGACGGGTATGGTTGAAAAACTGTTTTTT CASRTGMVEKLFF
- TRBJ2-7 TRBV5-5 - TGTGCCAGCAGGTCGACTAGCTACGAGCAGTACTTC CASRSTSYEQYF
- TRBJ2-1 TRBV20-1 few TGCAGTGCCCCTCCGGGACGAAGACTTAATGAGCAGTTCTTC CSAPPGRRLNEQFF
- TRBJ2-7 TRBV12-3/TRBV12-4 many TGTGCCAGCAGTTTAGGGGCAGGCGAGCAGTACTTC CASSLGAGEQYF
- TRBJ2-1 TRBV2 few TGTGCCAGCAGTGAAACCCCCCCGGCAGACATAACCTACAATGAGCAGTTCTTC CASSETPPADITYNEQFF
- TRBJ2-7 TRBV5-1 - TGCGCCAGCAGCTATCAAACCGGGACGTCTAGCTCCTACGAGCAGTACTTC CASSYQTGTSSSYEQYF
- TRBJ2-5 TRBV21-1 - TGTGCCATTGCTCGGGGGGAGACCCAGTACTTC CAIARGETQYF
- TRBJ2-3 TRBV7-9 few TGTGCCAGCAGCCCCCGGCCTAGCGATAGCACAGATACGCAGTATTTT CASSPRPSDSTDTQYF
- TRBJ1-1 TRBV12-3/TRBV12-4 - TGTGCCAGCAGCCCCAAGAGGGCGAAGAGCACTGAAGCTTTCTTT CASSPKRAKSTEAFF
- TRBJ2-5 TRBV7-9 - TGTGCCAGCAGCTTAGGAGGGTTCCGGGAGACCCAGTACTTC CASSLGGFRETQYF